This passage covers 20 T cell receptor beta chains from one sample sequenced in a study of graft-versus-host responses after intestinal transplantation. Antigen specificity for these receptors is unknown. Data came from immunoSEQ multiplex PCR; TCRdb stores just in-frame clones and leaves some out. The sample has tens of thousands of clones; more than 70% are singletons. This material consisted of unstimulated CD8+ T cells sorted from spleen or lymph node cells, taken before intestinal transplant. The receptors come from a human donor who received an intestinal transplant.

This chain links TRBV30 with TRBJ2-7; the D gene is possibly TRBD1 (5 bases). This CDR3 region has 15 residues. Germline loops: CDR1 GTSNPN, CDR2 SVGIG (reference sequence). The V gene lost 4 bases and the J gene lost 0 bases, with 16 bases spanning the gap. CDR3 region: CAWNPTGTYSYEQYF. CDR3 in DNA: TGTGCCTGGAATCCAACAGGCACCTACTCCTACGAGCAGTACTTC.

The rearrangement uses TRBV5-1 and TRBJ1-1, with 9 bases fitting TRBD1. The V segment lost 3 bases and the J segment 1 base; nucleotides outside the gene matches: 7. This CDR3 contains 16 residues. From germline, CDR1 is SGHRS and CDR2 YFSETQ. CDR3 sequence (DNA): TGCGCCAGCAGCTCGGGACAGGGTGGATCGAACACTGAAGCTTTCTTT. This encodes CASSSGQGGSNTEAFF.

The chain is built from TRBV5-1 and TRBJ2-1, with 10 bases lining up with TRBD1. The trim removed 3 bases at V and 6 bases at J, leaving 0 bases unmatched. CDR3 size: 13 residues. The germline V gene encodes CDR1 SGHRS and CDR2 YFSETQ. In nucleotides, the CDR3 is TGCGCCAGCAGCTGGACAGGGGGCAATGAGCAGTTCTTC. It yields the protein CASSWTGGNEQFF.

The chain uses TRBV10-2 and TRBJ2-1; tentatively, D is TRBD2 (6 bases). Looked up from germline, CDR1 is WSHSY and CDR2 is SAAADI. Trimming left V 7 bases short and J 8 bases short, with 18 bases between. This CDR3 region has 14 residues. For the CDR3, the DNA is TGCGCCAGCAAATATCTAGCGTCGGGGGATGAGCAGTTCTTC. This encodes CASKYLASGDEQFF.

The gene calls are TRBV9 and TRBJ1-3; 9 nucleotides align to TRBD1. Germline CDR1 is SGDLS and CDR2 is YYNGEE. The CDR3 is 14 amino acids. V lost 3 bases and J lost 4; bases outside the gene matches: 2. CDR3: CASSGDRDGNTIYF. In DNA, the CDR3 is TGTGCCAGCAGCGGGGACAGGGACGGAAACACCATATATTTT.

The rearrangement links TRBV18 to TRBJ2-7, with TRBD2 matching over 9 bases. The CDR3 runs 15 residues. CDR1 KGHSH and CDR2 LQKENI come from the germline V gene. Trimming at V came to 0 bases and at J to 7 bases, leaving 7 bases not matched to a gene. CDR3 protein: CASSPPAGGPYEQYF. The CDR3 region has the DNA TGTGCCAGCTCACCACCGGCGGGAGGGCCGTATGAGCAGTACTTC.

J is TRBJ1-4 and V is TRBV15; D uncertain. This CDR3 contains 19 residues. Germline CDR1 reads LNHNV; CDR2 reads YYDKDF (reference sequence). V was pared by 5 bases and J by 0 bases, with 22 bases between. The CDR3 nucleotides are TGTGCCACCAGCTCAGGACTCTCGCAAGGATCTCCAACTAATGAAAAACTGTTTTTT. It is translated as CATSSGLSQGSPTNEKLFF.

This clone is a singleton in its sample. This sequence joins TRBV27 and TRBJ1-6; 7 positions match TRBD1. Germline V lookup: CDR1 MNHEY, CDR2 SMNVEV (reference sequence). The CDR3 is 14 residues long. Trimming removed 5 bases from V and 7 bases from J; junction bases left unmatched: 5. CDR3 residues: CASSVTGSNSPLHF. CDR3 DNA sequence: TGTGCCAGCAGTGTGACAGGGAGCAATTCACCCCTCCACTTT.

This chain joins TRBV18 and TRBJ1-1; D possibly corresponds to TRBD1 (6 bases). The CDR3 consists of 17 residues. Trimming took off 0 bases at V and 2 bases at J, with 16 bases between the two ends. Germline V gene lookup returns CDR1 KGHSH and CDR2 LQKENI. CDR3 amino acids: CASSPPVGGAPNTEAFF. CDR3 sequence (DNA): TGTGCCAGCTCACCACCGGTAGGGGGGGCCCCAAACACTGAAGCTTTCTTT.

The V and J genes are TRBV28 and TRBJ1-4, with a weak D call TRBD1 (5 bases). Germline CDR1 is MDHEN and CDR2 is SYDVKM. Trimming left V 3 bases short and J 7 bases short, with 15 bases between. This CDR3 has 15 amino acids. The CDR3, as DNA: TGTGCCAGCAGTTTTTGGGGGAGGGGTGGTGAAAAACTGTTTTTT. This gives the protein CASSFWGRGGEKLFF. Using reference TRBV28 and TRBJ1-4 for the parts outside the CDR3, the full variable domain is DVKVTQSSRYLVKRTGEKVFLECVQDMDHENMFWYRQDPGLGLRLIYFSYDVKMKEKGDIPEGYSVSREKKERFSLILESASTNQTSMYLCASSFWGRGGEKLFFGSGTQLSVL.

The chain links TRBV28 to TRBJ1-1; a weak D match, TRBD1 (5 bases). V dropped 3 bases and J dropped 1 base, with 15 bases sitting between them. The CDR3 contains 16 residues. Per the germline V gene, CDR1 is MDHEN and CDR2 is SYDVKM. DNA for the CDR3: TGTGCCAGCAGTTTTTACGGGGGGGAGGGGAACACTGAAGCTTTCTTT. As protein: CASSFYGGEGNTEAFF.

The CDR3 loop is CASSSKLTGGVDEQYF. The CDR3 DNA is TGTGCCAGCAGTTCGAAACTTACAGGGGGCGTGGACGAGCAGTACTTC. This chain uses TRBV27 with TRBJ2-7; 9 positions match TRBD1. Germline V gene data show CDR1 as MNHEY and CDR2 as SMNVEV (reference sequence). The J segment lost 5 bases and the V segment lost 4 bases, leaving 12 bases of the junction unmatched. The CDR3 loop spans 16 amino acids.

The chain recombines TRBV28 with TRBJ1-6, with a weak D call TRBD1 (5 bases). V lost 7 bases, J lost 1 base, and 14 bases lay in between. This CDR3 region has 16 residues. From germline, CDR1 is MDHEN and CDR2 SYDVKM. CDR3 sequence (DNA): TGTGCCAGCATCGGGGGGGGTCTATCCTATAATTCACCCCTCCACTTT. This sequence encodes CASIGGGLSYNSPLHF.

This chain links TRBV21-1 with TRBJ2-7; TRBD2, the table's D call, was not compared with the DNA. TRBV21-1 is tagged as a pseudogene. The CDR3 has 19 residues. The CDR3 sequence is CASSKSTGTSGRAPYEQYF. Written as DNA, the CDR3 is TGTGCCAGCAGCAAAAGTACCGGGACTAGCGGGAGGGCACCCTACGAGCAGTACTTC.

This chain links TRBV6-1 with TRBJ2-7, with 10 bases aligning to TRBD2. V was clipped by 2 bases and J by 1 base; unmatched bases: 11. This CDR3 spans 18 amino acids. Per the germline V gene, CDR1 is MNHNS and CDR2 is SASEGT. DNA for the CDR3: TGTGCCAGCAGTGAACTGGGGGCCTTAGCGGGAGGTTCCTACGAGCAGTACTTC. Its protein is CASSELGALAGGSYEQYF.

This sequence joins TRBV2 and TRBJ2-1, with TRBD2 matching over 13 bases. The length of the CDR3 is 19 residues. V shed 6 bases and J 0 bases; nucleotides not matched to a gene: 11. Germline V CDR1 and CDR2: SNHLY, FYNNEI. CDR3 sequence (DNA): TGTGCCAGCAGGGGGACTAGCGGGGTTCCTCCAAGCTCCTACAATGAGCAGTTCTTC. Amino acid sequence: CASRGTSGVPPSSYNEQFF.

This clone showed up just once. The rearrangement joins TRBV27 to TRBJ1-5; D possibly corresponds to TRBD1 (6 bases). Germline assignment: CDR1 MNHEY and CDR2 SMNVEV (reference sequence). This CDR3 comprises 14 residues. V lost 2 bases to trimming and J lost 5 bases, with 10 bases between them. The CDR3 sequence is CASSLVGADQPQHF. The CDR3 DNA reads as TGTGCCAGCAGTTTAGTGGGGGCCGATCAGCCCCAGCATTTT.

This clone appeared once. V gene TRBV27 combines with J gene TRBJ2-3; a possible D gene is TRBD2 (5 bases). The CDR3 has 13 residues. The V gene's germline CDR1 is MNHEY and CDR2 SMNVEV (reference sequence). CDR3 sequence reads: CARTTGVTDTQYF. The DNA of the CDR3 is TGTGCTCGCACGACCGGGGTGACAGATACGCAGTATTTT.

This sequence joins TRBV11-2 and TRBJ2-7; D unresolved. Trimming cost V 8 bases and J 2 bases, with 10 bases left between them. The CDR3 contains 12 residues. In germline, CDR1 is SGHAT, CDR2 FQNNGV. In nucleotides, the CDR3 is TGTGCCAGCGGCCTCATTACCTACGAGCAGTACTTC. Its protein is CASGLITYEQYF. The entire variable domain, with the rest obtained from reference TRBV11-2 and TRBJ2-7, is as follows: EAGVAQSPRYKIIEKRQSVAFWCNPISGHATLYWYQQILGQGPKLLIQFQNNGVVDDSQLPKDRFSAERLKGVDSTLKIQPAKLEDSAVYLCASGLITYEQYFGPGTRLTVT.

This chain uses TRBV5-1 with TRBJ2-7; 13 bases match TRBD2. The CDR3 has 15 amino acids. Germline V gene data show CDR1 as SGHRS and CDR2 as YFSETQ. V shed 0 bases, J shed 3 bases, and the junction held 0 bases outside the gene matches. The CDR3: CASSLGTSGSYEQYF. The CDR3 nucleotides read TGCGCCAGCAGCTTGGGGACTAGCGGGAGCTACGAGCAGTACTTC.